This record concerns one TCR beta chain sequence. Trimming took 6 bases from V and 1 from J, leaving 13 bases between them. The CDR3 length is 15 residues. Germline loops: CDR1 MNHEY, CDR2 SVGAGI. Sequencing used immunoSEQ multiplex PCR; TCRdb keeps in-frame clones, though not all of them. The sample yields 25,000 to 30,000 clones, 82% seen once. These data are taken from a study of stem cell transplantation in POMP-related autoinflammatory disease. The rearrangement uses TRBV6-5 and TRBJ1-3; D ambiguous. The sequence came from a human donor with POMP-related autoinflammation and immune dysregulation (PRAID). The sample here was CD4+ T cells from PBMCs, taken before stem cell transplantation. The CDR3 DNA follows: TGTGCCAGCAGCCCCCGAAGGCTGTCTGGAAACACCATATATTTT. Amino acid sequence: CASSPRRLSGNTIYF.